This T cell receptor (beta chain) was found in a study of neurological immune-mediated disorders. The CDR3 extends over 15 amino acids. Germline CDR1 and CDR2: DFQATT and SNEGSKA (reference sequence). With 5 bases clipped from V and 5 bases from J, the junction kept 14 bases outside the gene matches. TCRdb reanalysed the 5' RACE reads using MiXCR and keeps one entry per CDR3 protein. The data show approximately 48,000 distinct CDR3 sequences, with 10% seen just once and roughly 5% held by the top ten. This TCR came from a man between 65 and 79 years old with HTLV-1-associated myelopathy (HAM/TSP). The gene calls are TRBV20-1 and TRBJ2-5; 7 bases line up with TRBD2. Sample: PBMCs. Here the CDR3 DNA reads TGCAGTGCTCCCACCTCCGGGACTACGTGGGAGACCCAGTACTTC. Residues: CSAPTSGTTWETQYF.